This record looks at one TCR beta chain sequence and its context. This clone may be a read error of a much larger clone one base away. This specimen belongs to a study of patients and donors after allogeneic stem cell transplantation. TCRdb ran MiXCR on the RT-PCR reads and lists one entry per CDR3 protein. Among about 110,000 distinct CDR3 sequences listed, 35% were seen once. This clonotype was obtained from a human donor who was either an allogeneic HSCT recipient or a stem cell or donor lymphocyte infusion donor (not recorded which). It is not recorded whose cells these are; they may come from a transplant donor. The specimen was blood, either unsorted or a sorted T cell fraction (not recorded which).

CDR3 residues: CASSMTGPYGYTF. In DNA form, the CDR3 reads TGTGCCAGCAGCATGACAGGGCCTTATGGCTACACCTTC. V gene TRBV7-2 combines with J gene TRBJ1-2, with 7 bases fitting TRBD1. The trim removed 5 bases at V and 5 bases at J, leaving 5 bases unmatched. Germline loops: CDR1 SGHTA, CDR2 FQGNSA. This CDR3 has 13 residues.